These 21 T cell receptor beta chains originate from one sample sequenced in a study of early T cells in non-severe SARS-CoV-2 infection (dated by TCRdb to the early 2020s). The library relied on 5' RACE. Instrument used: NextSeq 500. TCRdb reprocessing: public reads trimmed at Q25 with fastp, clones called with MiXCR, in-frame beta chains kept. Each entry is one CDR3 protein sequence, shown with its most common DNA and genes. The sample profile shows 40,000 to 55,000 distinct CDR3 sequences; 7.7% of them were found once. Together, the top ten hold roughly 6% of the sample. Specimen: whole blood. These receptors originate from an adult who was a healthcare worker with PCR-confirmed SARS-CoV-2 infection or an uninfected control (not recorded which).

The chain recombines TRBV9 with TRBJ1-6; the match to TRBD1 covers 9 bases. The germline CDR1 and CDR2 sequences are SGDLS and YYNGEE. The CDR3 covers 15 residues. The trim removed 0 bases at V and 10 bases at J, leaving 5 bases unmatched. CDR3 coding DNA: TGTGCCAGCAGCGTAGCAGACAGGGGGTGGTCACCCCTCCACTTT. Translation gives CASSVADRGWSPLHF.

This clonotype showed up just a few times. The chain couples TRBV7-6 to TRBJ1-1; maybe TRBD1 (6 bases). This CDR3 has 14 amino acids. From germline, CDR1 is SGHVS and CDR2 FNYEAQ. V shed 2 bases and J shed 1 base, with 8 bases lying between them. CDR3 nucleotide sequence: TGTGCCAGCAGCTTACGGGGGGCGAACACTGAAGCTTTCTTT. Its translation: CASSLRGANTEAFF. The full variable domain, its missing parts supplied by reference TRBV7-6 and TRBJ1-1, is GAGVSQSPRYKVTKRGQDVALRCDPISGHVSLYWYRQALGQGPEFLTYFNYEAQQDKSGLPNDRFSAERPEGSISTLTIQRTEQRDSAMYRCASSLRGANTEAFFGQGTRLTVV.

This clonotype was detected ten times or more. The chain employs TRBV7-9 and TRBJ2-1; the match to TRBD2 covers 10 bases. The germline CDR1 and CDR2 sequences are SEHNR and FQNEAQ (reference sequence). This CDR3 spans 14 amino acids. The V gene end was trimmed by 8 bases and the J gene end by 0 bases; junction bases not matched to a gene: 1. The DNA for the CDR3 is TGTGCCAGCGGACTAGCGGCCTCCTACAATGAGCAGTTCTTC. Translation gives CASGLAASYNEQFF.

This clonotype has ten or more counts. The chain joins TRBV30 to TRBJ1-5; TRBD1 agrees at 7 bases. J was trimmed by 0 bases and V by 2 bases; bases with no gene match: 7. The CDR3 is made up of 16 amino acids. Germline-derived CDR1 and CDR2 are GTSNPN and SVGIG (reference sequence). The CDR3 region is CAWSIGTAYSNQPQHF. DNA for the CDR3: TGTGCCTGGAGTATTGGGACAGCCTATAGCAATCAGCCCCAGCATTTT.

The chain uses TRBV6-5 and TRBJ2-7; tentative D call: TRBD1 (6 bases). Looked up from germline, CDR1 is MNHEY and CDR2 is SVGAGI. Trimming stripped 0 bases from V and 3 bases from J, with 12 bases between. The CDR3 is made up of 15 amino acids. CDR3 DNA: TGTGCCAGCAGTTACTCAAACAGGGTGGGCTACGAGCAGTACTTC. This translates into CASSYSNRVGYEQYF.

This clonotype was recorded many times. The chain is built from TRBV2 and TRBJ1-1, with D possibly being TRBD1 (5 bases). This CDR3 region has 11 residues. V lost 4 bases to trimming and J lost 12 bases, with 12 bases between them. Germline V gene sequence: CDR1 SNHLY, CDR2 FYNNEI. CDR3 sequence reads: CASSVREGSFF. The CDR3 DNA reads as TGTGCCAGCAGTGTCAGGGAAGGGTCTTTCTTT.

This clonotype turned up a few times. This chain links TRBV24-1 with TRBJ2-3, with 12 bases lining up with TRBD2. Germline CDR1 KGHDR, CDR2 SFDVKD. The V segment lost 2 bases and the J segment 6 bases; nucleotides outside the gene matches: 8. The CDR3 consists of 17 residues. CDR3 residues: CATSDWQLAGGPDTQYF. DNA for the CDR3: TGTGCCACCAGTGATTGGCAGCTAGCGGGGGGGCCTGATACGCAGTATTTT.

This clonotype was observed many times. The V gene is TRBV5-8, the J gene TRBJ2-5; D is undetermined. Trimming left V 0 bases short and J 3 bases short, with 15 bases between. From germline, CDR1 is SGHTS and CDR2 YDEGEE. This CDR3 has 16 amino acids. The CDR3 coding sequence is TGTGCCAGCAGCTTGGGGCACACTCAGGTAGAAGAGACCCAGTACTTC. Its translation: CASSLGHTQVEETQYF.

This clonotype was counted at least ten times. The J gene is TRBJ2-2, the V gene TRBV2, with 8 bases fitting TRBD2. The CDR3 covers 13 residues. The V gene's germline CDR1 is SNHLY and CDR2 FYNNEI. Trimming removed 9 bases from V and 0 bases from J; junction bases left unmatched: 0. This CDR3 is CASSGTNTGELFF. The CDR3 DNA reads TGTGCCAGTAGCGGGACGAACACCGGGGAGCTGTTTTTT.

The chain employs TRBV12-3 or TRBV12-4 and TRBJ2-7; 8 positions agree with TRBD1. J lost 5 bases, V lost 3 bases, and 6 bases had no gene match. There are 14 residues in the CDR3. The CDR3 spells CASSLGQAGHEQYF. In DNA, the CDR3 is TGTGCCAGCAGTTTGGGACAGGCCGGCCACGAGCAGTACTTC.

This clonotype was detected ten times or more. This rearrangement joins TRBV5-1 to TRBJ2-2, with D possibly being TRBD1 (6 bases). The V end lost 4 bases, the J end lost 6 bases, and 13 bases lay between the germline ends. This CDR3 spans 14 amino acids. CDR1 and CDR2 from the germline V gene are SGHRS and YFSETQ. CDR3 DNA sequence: TGCGCCAGCAGCCTAACAGGGATCTCCGGGGAGCTGTTTTTT. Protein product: CASSLTGISGELFF.

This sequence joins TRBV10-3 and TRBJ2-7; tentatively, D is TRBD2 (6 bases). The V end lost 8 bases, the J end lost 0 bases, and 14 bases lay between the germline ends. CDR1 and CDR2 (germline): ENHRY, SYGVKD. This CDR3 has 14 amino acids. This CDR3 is CAIGDFQSSYEQYF. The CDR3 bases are TGTGCCATCGGGGACTTCCAAAGCTCCTACGAGCAGTACTTC.

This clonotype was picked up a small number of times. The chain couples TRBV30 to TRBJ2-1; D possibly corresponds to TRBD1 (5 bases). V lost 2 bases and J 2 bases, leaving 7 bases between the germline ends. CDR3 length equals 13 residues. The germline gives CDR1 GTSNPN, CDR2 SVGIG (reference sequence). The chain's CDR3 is CAWSSQAYNEQFF. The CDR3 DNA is TGTGCCTGGAGTTCACAGGCCTACAATGAGCAGTTCTTC. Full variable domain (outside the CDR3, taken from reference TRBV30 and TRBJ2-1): SQTIHQWPATLVQPVGSPLSLECTVEGTSNPNLYWYRQAAGRGLQLLFYSVGIGQISSEVPQNLSASRPQDRQFILSSKKLLLSDSGFYLCAWSSQAYNEQFFGPGTRLTVL.

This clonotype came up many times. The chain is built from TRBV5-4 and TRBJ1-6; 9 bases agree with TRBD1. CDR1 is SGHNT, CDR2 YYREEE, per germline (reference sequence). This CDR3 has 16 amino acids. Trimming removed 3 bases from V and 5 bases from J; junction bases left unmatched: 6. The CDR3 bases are TGTGCCAGCAGCTCCAGGGACAGGGAAGATAATTCACCCCTCCACTTT. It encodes CASSSRDREDNSPLHF.

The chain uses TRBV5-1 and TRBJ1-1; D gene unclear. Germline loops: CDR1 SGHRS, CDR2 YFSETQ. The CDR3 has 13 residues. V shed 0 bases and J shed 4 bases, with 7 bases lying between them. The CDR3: CASSLAQVTEAFF. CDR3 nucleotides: TGCGCCAGCAGCTTGGCCCAAGTCACTGAAGCTTTCTTT.

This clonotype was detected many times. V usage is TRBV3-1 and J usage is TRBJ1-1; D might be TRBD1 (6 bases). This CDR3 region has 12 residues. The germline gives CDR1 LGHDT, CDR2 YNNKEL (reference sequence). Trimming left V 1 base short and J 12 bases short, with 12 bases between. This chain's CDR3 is CASSQVWGHPFF. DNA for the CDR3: TGTGCCAGCAGCCAAGTTTGGGGGCATCCTTTCTTT.

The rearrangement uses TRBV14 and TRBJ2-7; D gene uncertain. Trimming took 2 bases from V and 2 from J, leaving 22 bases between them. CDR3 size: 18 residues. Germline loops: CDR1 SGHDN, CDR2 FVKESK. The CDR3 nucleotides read TGTGCCAGCAGCCAATCCCCCCCGGCGCCACCGAAGACCTACGAGCAGTACTTC. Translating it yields CASSQSPPAPPKTYEQYF. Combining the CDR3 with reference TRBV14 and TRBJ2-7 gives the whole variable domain EAGVTQFPSHSVIEKGQTVTLRCDPISGHDNLYWYRRVMGKEIKFLLHFVKESKQDESGMPNNRFLAERTGGTYSTLKVQPAELEDSGVYFCASSQSPPAPPKTYEQYFGPGTRLTVT.

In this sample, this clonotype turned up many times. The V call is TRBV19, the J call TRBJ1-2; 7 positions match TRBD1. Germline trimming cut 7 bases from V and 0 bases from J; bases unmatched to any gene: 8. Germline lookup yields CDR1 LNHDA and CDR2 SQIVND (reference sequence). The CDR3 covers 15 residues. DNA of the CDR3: TGTGCCAGTATCCCTCGGACAGGAGCTAACTATGGCTACACCTTC. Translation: CASIPRTGANYGYTF.

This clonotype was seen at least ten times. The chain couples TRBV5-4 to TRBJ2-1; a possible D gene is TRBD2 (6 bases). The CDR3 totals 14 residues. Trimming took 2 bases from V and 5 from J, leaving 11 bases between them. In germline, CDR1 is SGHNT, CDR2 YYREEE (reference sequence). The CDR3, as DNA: TGTGCCAGCAGCTTCGTTGGACTACACAATGAGCAGTTCTTC. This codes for CASSFVGLHNEQFF.

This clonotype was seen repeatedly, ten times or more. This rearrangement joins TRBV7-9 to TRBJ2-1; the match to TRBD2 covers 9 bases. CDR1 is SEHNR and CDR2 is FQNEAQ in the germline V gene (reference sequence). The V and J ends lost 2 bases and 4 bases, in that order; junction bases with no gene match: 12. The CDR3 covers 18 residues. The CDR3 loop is CASSLPPRLAGKYNEQFF. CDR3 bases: TGTGCCAGCAGCTTACCCCCCCGTCTAGCGGGGAAGTACAATGAGCAGTTCTTC.

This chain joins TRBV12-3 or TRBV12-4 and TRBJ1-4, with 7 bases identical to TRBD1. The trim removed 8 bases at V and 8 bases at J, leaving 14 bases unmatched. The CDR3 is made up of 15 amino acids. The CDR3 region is CASHLPTGQVEKLFF. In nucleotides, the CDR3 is TGTGCCAGCCACCTCCCGACAGGGCAGGTAGAAAAACTGTTTTTT.